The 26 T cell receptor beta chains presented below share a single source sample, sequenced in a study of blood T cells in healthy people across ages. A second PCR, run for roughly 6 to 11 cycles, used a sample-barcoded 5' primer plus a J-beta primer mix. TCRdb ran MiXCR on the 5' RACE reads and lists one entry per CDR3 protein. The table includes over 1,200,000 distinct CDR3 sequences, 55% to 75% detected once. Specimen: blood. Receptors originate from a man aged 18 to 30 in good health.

The CDR3 here is CSARASGGAWYEQYF. The CDR3 DNA follows: TGCAGTGCTAGGGCTAGCGGGGGGGCCTGGTACGAGCAGTACTTC. The gene calls are TRBV20-1 and TRBJ2-7; TRBD2 agrees at 12 bases. V shed 3 bases, J shed 4 bases, and the junction held 7 bases outside the gene matches. The germline CDR1 and CDR2 sequences are DFQATT and SNEGSKA (reference sequence). The CDR3 runs 15 residues.

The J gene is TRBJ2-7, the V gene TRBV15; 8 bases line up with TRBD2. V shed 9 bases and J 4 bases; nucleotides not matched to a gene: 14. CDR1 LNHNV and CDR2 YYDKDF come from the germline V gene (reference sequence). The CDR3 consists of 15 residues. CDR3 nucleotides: TGTGCCACAAGCCCTACAGCGGGAGAAGCTTACGAGCAGTACTTC. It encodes CATSPTAGEAYEQYF. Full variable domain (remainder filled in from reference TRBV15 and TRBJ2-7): DAMVIQNPRYQVTQFGKPVTLSCSQTLNHNVMYWYQQKSSQAPKLLFHYYDKDFNNEADTPDNFQSRRPNTSFCFLDIRSPGLGDTAMYLCATSPTAGEAYEQYFGPGTRLTVT.

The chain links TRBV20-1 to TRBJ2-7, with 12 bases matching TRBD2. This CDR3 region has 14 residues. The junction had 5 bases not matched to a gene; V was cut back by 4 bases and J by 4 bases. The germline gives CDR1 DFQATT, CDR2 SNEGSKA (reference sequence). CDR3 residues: CSATTSGRAYEQYF. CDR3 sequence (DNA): TGCAGTGCTACGACTAGCGGGAGAGCTTACGAGCAGTACTTC.

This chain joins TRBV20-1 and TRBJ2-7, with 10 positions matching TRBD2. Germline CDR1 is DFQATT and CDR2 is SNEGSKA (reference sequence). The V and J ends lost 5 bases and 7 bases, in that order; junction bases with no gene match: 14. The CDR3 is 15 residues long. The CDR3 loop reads CSARKPSGGSLEQYF. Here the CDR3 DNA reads TGCAGTGCTCGTAAGCCTAGCGGGGGCAGCTTAGAGCAGTACTTC.

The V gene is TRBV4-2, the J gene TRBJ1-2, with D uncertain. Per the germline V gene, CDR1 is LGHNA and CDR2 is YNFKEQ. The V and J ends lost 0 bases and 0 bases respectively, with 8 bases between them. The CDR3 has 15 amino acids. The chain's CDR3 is CASSQDGRANYGYTF. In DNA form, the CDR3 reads TGTGCCAGCAGCCAAGATGGACGAGCTAACTATGGCTACACCTTC.

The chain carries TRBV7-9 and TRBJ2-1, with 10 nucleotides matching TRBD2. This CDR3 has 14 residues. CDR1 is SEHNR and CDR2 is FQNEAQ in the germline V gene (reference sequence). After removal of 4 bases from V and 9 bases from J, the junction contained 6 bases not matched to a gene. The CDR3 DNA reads TGTGCCAGCAGCTCGGGACTAGCGAGCGGTGAGCAGTTCTTC. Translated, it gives CASSSGLASGEQFF.

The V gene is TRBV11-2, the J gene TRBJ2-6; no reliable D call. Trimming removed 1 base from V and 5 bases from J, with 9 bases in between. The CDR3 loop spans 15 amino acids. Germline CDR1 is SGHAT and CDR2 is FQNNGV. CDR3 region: CASSLVSARANVLTF. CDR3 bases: TGTGCCAGCAGCTTAGTTTCTGCTAGGGCCAACGTCCTGACTTTC.

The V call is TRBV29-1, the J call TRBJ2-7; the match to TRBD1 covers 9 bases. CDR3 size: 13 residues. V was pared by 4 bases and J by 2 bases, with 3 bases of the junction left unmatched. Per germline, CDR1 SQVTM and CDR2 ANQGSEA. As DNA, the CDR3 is TGCAGCGTTGTCGGGACAGGGCCCTACGAGCAGTACTTC. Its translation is CSVVGTGPYEQYF.

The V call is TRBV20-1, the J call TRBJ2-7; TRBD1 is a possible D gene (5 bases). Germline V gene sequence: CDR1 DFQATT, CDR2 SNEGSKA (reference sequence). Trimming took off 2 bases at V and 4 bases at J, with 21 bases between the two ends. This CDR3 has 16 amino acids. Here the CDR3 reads CSARPRFGRVPYEQYF. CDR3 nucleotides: TGCAGTGCTAGACCCCGGTTCGGCAGGGTTCCTTACGAGCAGTACTTC.

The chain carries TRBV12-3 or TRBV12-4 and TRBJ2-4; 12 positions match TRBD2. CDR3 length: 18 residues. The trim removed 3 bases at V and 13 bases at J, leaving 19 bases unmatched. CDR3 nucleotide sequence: TGTGCCAGCAGTTTTGGTGCTGGACTAGCGGGATTGGTATGGGAGCAGTACTTC. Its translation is CASSFGAGLAGLVWEQYF.

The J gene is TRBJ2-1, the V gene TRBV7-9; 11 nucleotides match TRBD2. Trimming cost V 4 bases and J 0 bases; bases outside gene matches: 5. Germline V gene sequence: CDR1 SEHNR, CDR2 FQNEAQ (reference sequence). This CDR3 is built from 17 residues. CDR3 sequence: CASSSRLAGRSYNEQFF. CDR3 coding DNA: TGTGCCAGCAGCTCCCGACTAGCGGGACGCTCCTACAATGAGCAGTTCTTC.

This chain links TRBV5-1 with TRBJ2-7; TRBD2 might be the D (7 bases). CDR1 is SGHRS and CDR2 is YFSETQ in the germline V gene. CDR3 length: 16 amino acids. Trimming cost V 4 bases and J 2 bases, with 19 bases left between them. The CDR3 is CASSKGSGGPTYEQYF. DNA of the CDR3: TGCGCCAGCAGCAAGGGGTCCGGGGGGCCTACCTACGAGCAGTACTTC.

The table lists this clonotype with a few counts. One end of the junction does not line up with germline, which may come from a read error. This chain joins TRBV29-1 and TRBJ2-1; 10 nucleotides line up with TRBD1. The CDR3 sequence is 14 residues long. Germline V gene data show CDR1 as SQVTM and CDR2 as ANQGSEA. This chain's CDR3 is CSVEGGTGVNEQFF. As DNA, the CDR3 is TGCAGCGTGGAAGGGGGGACAGGGGTTAATGAGCAGTTCTTC.

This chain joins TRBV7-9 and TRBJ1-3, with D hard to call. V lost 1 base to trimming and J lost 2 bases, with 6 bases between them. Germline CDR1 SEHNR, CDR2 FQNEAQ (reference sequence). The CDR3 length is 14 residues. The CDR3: CASSLGQAGNTIYF. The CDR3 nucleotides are TGTGCCAGCAGCTTAGGGCAGGCTGGAAACACCATATATTTT.

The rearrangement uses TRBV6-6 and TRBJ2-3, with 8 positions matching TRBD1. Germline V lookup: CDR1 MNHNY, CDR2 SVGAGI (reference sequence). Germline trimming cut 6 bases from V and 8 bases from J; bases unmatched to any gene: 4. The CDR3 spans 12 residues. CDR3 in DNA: TGTGCCAGCAGGACAGGGGACGGTACGCAGTATTTT. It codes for CASRTGDGTQYF.

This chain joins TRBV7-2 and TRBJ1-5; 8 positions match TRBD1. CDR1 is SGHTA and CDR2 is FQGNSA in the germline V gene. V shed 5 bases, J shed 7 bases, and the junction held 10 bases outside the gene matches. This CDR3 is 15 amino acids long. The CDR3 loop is CASSHLGQGGQPQHF. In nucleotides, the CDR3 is TGTGCCAGCAGCCACCTCGGACAGGGTGGACAGCCCCAGCATTTT. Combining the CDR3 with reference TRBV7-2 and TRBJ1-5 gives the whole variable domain GAGVSQSPSNKVTEKGKDVELRCDPISGHTALYWYRQSLGQGLEFLIYFQGNSAPDKSGLPSDRFSAERTGGSVSTLTIQRTQQEDSAVYLCASSHLGQGGQPQHFGDGTRLSIL.

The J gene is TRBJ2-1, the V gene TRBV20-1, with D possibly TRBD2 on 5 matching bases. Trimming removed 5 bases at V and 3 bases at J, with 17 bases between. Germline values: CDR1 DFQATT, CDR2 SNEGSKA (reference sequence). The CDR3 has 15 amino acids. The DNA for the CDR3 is TGCAGTGCTCCGGAGGTTTTTGTGAACTACAATGAGCAGTTCTTC. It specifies CSAPEVFVNYNEQFF.

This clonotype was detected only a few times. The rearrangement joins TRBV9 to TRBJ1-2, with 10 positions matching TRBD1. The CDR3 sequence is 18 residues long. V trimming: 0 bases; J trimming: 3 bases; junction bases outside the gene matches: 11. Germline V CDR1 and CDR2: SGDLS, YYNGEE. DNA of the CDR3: TGTGCCAGCAGCGTAGGGGGGACAGGGGTAGTGATAGACTATGGCTACACCTTC. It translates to CASSVGGTGVVIDYGYTF.

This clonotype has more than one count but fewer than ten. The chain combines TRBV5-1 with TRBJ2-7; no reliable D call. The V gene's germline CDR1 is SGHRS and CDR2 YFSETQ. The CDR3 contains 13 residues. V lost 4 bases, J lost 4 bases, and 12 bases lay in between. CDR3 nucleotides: TGCGCCAGCAGCCCTGAAGACCGTTACGAGCAGTACTTC. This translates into CASSPEDRYEQYF.

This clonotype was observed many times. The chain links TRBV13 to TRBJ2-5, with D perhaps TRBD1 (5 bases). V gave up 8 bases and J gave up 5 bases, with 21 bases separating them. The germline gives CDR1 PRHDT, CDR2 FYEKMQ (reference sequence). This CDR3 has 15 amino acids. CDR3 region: CASRATWGALETQYF. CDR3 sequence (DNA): TGTGCCAGCCGAGCGACGTGGGGCGCGTTGGAGACCCAGTACTTC.

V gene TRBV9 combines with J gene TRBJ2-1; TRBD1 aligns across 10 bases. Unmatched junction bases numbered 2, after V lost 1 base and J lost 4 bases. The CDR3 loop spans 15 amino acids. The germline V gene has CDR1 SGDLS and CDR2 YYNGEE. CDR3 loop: CASSVRTGGYNEQFF. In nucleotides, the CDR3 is TGTGCCAGCAGCGTAAGGACAGGGGGTTACAATGAGCAGTTCTTC.

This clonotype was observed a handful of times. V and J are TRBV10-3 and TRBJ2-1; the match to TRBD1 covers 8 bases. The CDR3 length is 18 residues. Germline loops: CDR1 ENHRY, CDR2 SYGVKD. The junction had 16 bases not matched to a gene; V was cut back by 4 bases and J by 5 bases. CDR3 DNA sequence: TGTGCCATCAGTGGACGAGACAGGGGCACAGACCCTCACAATGAGCAGTTCTTC. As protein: CAISGRDRGTDPHNEQFF.

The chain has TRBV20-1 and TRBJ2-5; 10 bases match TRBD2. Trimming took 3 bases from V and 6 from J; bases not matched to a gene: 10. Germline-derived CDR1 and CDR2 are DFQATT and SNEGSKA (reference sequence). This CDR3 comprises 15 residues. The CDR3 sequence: CSASPASGSWKTQYF. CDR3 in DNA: TGCAGTGCTAGTCCGGCTAGCGGGAGTTGGAAGACCCAGTACTTC.

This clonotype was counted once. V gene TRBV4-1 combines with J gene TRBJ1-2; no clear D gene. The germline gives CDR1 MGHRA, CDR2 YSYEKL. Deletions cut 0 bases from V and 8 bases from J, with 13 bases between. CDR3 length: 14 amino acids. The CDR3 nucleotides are TGCGCCAGCAGCCAAGATATGCTCCAAGGGGGCTACACCTTC. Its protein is CASSQDMLQGGYTF.

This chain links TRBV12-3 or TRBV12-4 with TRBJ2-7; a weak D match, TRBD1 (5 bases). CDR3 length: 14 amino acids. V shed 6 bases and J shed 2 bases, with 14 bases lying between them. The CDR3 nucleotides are TGTGCCAGCAGAACAACAGGAGAAACCTACGAGCAGTACTTC. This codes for CASRTTGETYEQYF.

CDR3 DNA sequence: TGCGCCAGCAGCTTGCGGACAGCTGGGGCCAACGTCCTGACTTTC. It translates to CASSLRTAGANVLTF. The chain couples TRBV5-1 to TRBJ2-6, with D maybe TRBD1 (6 bases). The CDR3 consists of 15 residues. Germline-derived CDR1 and CDR2 are SGHRS and YFSETQ. The V and J ends lost 1 base and 2 bases respectively, with 7 bases between them.